These T cell receptor beta chains were read from a single sample in a study of OX40 agonist ivuxolimab in advanced cancers. The assay was immunoSEQ multiplex PCR, and TCRdb's table has in-frame clones only and misses some. The sample has some 83,000 clones, roughly 90% seen once. Source: CD4+ or CD8+ T cells sorted from blood, taken in a trial of the OX40 agonist ivuxolimab. The receptors were gathered from an adult with an advanced solid tumor such as melanoma, head and neck, liver or kidney cancer. CDR3s include the opening cysteine and the closing phenylalanine or tryptophan. The D gene is left open where the match is weak. Clone size is shown for a subset of rows, as once, few, many or a class of expanded clone.

>-|TRBJ2-1|TRBV7-2|-
TGTGCCAGCAGCTTTAACTCCGAGAATGAGCAGTTCTTC
CASSFNSENEQFF
>few|TRBJ1-1|TRBV4-3|-
TGCGCCAGCAGCCGGGCCGGGGTGAGTGGCACTGAAGCTTTCTTT
CASSRAGVSGTEAFF
>-|TRBJ2-7|TRBV18|-
TGTGCCAGCTCACGGGGGGACAGCTCCTACGAGCAGTACTTC
CASSRGDSSYEQYF
>-|TRBJ2-1|TRBV18|-
TGTGCCAGCTCACCACCGGACGGCGAATTAGCTGAGCAGTTCTTC
CASSPPDGELAEQFF
>-|TRBJ2-2|TRBV5-4|TRBD2
TGTGCCAGCAGCCTTTGGGGCGGGAGTCACGGGGAGCTGTTTTTT
CASSLWGGSHGELFF
>once|TRBJ2-1|TRBV7-6|-
TGTGCCAGCAGTGCCGGGTCCAGCACGTACAATGAGCAGTTCTTC
CASSAGSSTYNEQFF
>-|TRBJ1-1|TRBV5-8|TRBD1
TGTGCCAGCAGCCCCGGGACAGCCTCTATGAACACTGAAGCTTTCTTT
CASSPGTASMNTEAFF
>-|TRBJ1-2|TRBV7-8|TRBD1
TGTGCCAGCAGCTCTCGACAGGGGGCGGGTGGCTACACCTTC
CASSSRQGAGGYTF
>-|TRBJ2-1|TRBV15|TRBD1
TGTGCCACCAGCAAAACCCGCCCGGGACAGGGTTTGAATGAGCAGTTCTTC
CATSKTRPGQGLNEQFF
>-|TRBJ1-1|TRBV29-1|-
TGCAGCGTTAATGGGGGGCTGAACACTGAAGCTTTCTTT
CSVNGGLNTEAFF
>-|TRBJ1-1|TRBV19|-
TGTGCCAGTAGTATCGGACAGAAGGGGGACACTGAAGCTTTCTTT
CASSIGQKGDTEAFF
>-|TRBJ2-1|TRBV6-9|-
TGTGCCAGCAGCCGTCCAGAAAACTACAATGAGCAGTTCTTC
CASSRPENYNEQFF
>-|TRBJ2-7|TRBV28|-
TGTGCCAGCAAAACTGGGCGAAACGAGCAGTACTTC
CASKTGRNEQYF
>-|TRBJ2-3|TRBV19|-
TGTGCCAGTAAGCCTCCCCGGGCCCGAGATACGCAGTATTTT
CASKPPRARDTQYF
>-|TRBJ2-1|TRBV30|-
TGTGCCTGGAGTGAACAGGGTGAGCAGTTCTTC
CAWSEQGEQFF
>-|TRBJ1-3|TRBV9|-
TGTGCCAGCACCAGGGCAGGGGCTGGAAACACCATATATTTT
CASTRAGAGNTIYF
>-|TRBJ1-4|TRBV28|-
TGTGCCAGCAGTTTCCAGACAGCAACTAATGAAAAACTGTTTTTT
CASSFQTATNEKLFF
>few|TRBJ2-2|TRBV7-8|-
TGTGCCAGCAGCTTAACTTCGGGAGCAATCACCGGGGAGCTGTTTTTT
CASSLTSGAITGELFF
>-|TRBJ2-7|TRBV10-1|TRBD2
TGCGCCAGCAGTCCGGGACTACCGGCCTACGAGCAGTACTTC
CASSPGLPAYEQYF
>once|TRBJ2-3|TRBV11-1|-
TGTGCCAACAGCTATAGCGGAGGGACGCCGTATTTT
CANSYSGGTPYF
>-|TRBJ1-5|TRBV30|-
TGTGCCTGGAGCCGCAGGGGATCGGCCAATCAGCCCCAGCATTTT
CAWSRRGSANQPQHF
>few|TRBJ1-2|TRBV5-4|TRBD1
TGTGCCAGCAGCCCCCCCGACAGGGGAAAGAGTATAGCTAACTATGGCTACACCTTC
CASSPPDRGKSIANYGYTF
>-|TRBJ1-2|TRBV28|-
TGTGCCAGCAGTTTAGGGGTAACCTATGGCTACACCTTC
CASSLGVTYGYTF
>-|TRBJ1-3|TRBV4-1|-
TGCGCCAGCAGACAAGAGTCCCTGACCCGAAACACCATATATTTT
CASRQESLTRNTIYF
>-|TRBJ2-3|TRBV4-1|TRBD2
TGCGCCAGCAGCCAAGTATTTGGGACTAGCGGGAGGGGGGATACGCAGTATTTT
CASSQVFGTSGRGDTQYF
>-|TRBJ1-2|TRBV13|-
TGTGCCATAAAAGTGCTGCCTAACTATGGCTACACCTTC
CAIKVLPNYGYTF
>-|TRBJ2-7|TRBV7-9|TRBD2
TGTGCCAGCAGCGCGAGACTAGCGGTTCCACACGAGCAGTACTTC
CASSARLAVPHEQYF